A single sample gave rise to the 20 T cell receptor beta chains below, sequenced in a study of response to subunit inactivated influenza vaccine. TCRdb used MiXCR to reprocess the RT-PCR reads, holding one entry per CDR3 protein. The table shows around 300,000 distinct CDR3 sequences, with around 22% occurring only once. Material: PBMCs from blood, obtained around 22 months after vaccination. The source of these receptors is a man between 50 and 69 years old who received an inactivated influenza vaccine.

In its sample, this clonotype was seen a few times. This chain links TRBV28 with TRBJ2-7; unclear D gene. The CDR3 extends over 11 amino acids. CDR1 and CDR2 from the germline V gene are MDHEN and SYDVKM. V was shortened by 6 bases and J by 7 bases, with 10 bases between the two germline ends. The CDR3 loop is CASRGGGEQYF. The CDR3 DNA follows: TGTGCCAGCAGAGGTGGTGGGGAGCAGTACTTC.

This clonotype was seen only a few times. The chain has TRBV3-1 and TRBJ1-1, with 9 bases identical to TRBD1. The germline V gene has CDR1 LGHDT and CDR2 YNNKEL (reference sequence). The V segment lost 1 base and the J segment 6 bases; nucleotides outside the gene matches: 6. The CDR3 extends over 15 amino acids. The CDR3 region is CASSQVGTGRPEAFF. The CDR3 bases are TGTGCCAGCAGCCAAGTAGGGACAGGGAGGCCTGAAGCTTTCTTT.

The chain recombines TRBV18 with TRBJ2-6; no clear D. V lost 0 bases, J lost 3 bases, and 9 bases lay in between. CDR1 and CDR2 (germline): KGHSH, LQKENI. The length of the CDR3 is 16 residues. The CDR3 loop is CASSPPKGGGANVLTF. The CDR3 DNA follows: TGTGCCAGCTCACCACCGAAGGGTGGTGGGGCCAACGTCCTGACTTTC.

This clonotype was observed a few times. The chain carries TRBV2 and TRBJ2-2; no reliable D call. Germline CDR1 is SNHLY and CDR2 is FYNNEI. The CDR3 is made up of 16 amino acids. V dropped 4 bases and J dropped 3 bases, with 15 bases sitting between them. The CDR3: CASSVVGRPDTGELFF. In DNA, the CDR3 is TGTGCCAGCAGTGTGGTAGGGCGACCGGACACCGGGGAGCTGTTTTTT. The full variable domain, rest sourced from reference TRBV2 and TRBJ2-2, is EPEVTQTPSHQVTQMGQEVILRCVPISNHLYFYWYRQILGQKVEFLVSFYNNEISEKSEIFDDQFSVERPDGSNFTLKIRSTKLEDSAMYFCASSVVGRPDTGELFFGEGSRLTVL.

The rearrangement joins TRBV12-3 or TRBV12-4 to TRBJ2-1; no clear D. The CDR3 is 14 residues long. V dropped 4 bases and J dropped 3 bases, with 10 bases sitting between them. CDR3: CASSSRPDYNEQFF. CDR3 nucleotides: TGTGCCAGCAGTTCCCGACCGGACTACAATGAGCAGTTCTTC.

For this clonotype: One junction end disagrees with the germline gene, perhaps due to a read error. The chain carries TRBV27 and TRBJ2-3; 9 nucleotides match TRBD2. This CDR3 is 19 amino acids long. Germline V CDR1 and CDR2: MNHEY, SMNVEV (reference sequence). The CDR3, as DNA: TGTGCCAGCAGTTTAATCGGGACTAGCTGGGCGTCTAGCACAGACACGCAGTATTTT. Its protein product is CASSLIGTSWASSTDTQYF.

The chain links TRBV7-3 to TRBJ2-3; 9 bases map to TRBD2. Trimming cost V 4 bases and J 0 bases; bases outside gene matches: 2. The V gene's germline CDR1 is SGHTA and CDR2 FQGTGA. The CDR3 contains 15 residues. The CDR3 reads CASSSLAGSTDTQYF. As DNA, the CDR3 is TGTGCCAGCAGCTCACTAGCGGGTAGCACAGATACGCAGTATTTT.

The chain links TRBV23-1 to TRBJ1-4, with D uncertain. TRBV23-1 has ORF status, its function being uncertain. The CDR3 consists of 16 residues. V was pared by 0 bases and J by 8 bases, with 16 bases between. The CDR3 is CASSQSLITNREKLFF. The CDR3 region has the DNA TGCGCCAGCAGTCAATCTTTGATTACCAATCGGGAAAAACTGTTTTTT.

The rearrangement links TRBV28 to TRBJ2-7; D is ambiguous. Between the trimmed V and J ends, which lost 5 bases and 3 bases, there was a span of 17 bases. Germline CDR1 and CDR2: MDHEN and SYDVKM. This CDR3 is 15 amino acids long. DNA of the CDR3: TGTGCCAGCAGTGCTCTCCCTTCGGAGTACTACGAGCAGTACTTC. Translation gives CASSALPSEYYEQYF.

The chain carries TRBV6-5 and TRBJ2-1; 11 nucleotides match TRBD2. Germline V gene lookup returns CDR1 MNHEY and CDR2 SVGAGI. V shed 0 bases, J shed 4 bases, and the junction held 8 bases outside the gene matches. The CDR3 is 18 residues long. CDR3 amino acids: CASSYSNRGLAEYNEQFF. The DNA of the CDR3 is TGTGCCAGCAGTTACTCAAATAGGGGACTAGCGGAGTACAATGAGCAGTTCTTC.

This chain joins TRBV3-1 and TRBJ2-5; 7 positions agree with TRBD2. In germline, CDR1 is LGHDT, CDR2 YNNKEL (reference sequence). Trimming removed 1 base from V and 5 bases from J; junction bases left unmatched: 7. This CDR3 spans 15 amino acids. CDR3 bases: TGTGCCAGCAGCCAAGGTTCGCGGGAGTGGGAGACCCAGTACTTC. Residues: CASSQGSREWETQYF.

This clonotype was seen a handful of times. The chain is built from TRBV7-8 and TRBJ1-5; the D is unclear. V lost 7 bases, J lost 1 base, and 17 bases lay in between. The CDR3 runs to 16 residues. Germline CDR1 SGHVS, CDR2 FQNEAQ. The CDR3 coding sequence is TGTGCCAGCACTCAGAGGAGAGTCGGCAGCAATCAGCCCCAGCATTTT. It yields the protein CASTQRRVGSNQPQHF. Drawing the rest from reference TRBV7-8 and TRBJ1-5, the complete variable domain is GAGVSQSPRYKVAKRGQDVALRCDPISGHVSLFWYQQALGQGPEFLTYFQNEAQLDKSGLPSDRFFAERPEGSVSTLKIQRTQQEDSAVYLCASTQRRVGSNQPQHFGDGTRLSIL.

The CDR3 coding sequence is TGTGCCAGCAGCGCAGGACAGATATTAGGGGAAAAACTGTTTTTT. It is translated as CASSAGQILGEKLFF. The chain links TRBV12-3 or TRBV12-4 to TRBJ1-4, with D perhaps matching TRBD1 (6 bases). CDR3 length: 15 amino acids. The V gene lost 6 bases and the J gene lost 8 bases, with 19 bases spanning the gap.

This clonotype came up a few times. The CDR3 nucleotides read TGTGCCAGCAGTTACTCGCGGACAGGAGTCACTGAAGCTTTCTTT. Translating gives CASSYSRTGVTEAFF. The genes are TRBV6-2 or TRBV6-3 and TRBJ1-1; TRBD1 aligns across 7 bases. Trimming took 0 bases from V and 4 from J; bases not matched to a gene: 5. Germline V gene data show CDR1 as MNHEY and CDR2 as SVGEGT. CDR3 length equals 15 residues.

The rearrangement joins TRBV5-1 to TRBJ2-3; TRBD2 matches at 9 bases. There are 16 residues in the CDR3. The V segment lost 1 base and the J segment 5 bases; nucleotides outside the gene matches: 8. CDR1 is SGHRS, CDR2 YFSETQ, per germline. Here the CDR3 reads CASSLIGGGAVDTQYF. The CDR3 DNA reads TGCGCCAGCAGCTTGATCGGCGGGGGGGCCGTAGATACGCAGTATTTT. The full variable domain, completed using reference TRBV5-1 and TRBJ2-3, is KAGVTQTPRYLIKTRGQQVTLSCSPISGHRSVSWYQQTPGQGLQFLFEYFSETQRNKGNFPGRFSGRQFSNSRSEMNVSTLELGDSALYLCASSLIGGGAVDTQYFGPGTRLTVL.

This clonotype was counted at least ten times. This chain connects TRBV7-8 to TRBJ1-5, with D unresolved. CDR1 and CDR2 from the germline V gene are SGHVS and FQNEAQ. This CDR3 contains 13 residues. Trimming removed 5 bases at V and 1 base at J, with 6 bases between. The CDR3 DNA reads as TGTGCCAGCAGCACACAGAGCAATCAGCCCCAGCATTTT. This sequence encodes CASSTQSNQPQHF.

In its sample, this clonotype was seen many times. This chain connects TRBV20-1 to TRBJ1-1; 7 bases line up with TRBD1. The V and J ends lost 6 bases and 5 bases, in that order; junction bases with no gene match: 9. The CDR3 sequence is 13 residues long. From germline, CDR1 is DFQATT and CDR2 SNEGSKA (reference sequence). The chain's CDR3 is CSAIQGRRTEAFF. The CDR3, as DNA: TGCAGTGCCATACAGGGGCGGAGGACTGAAGCTTTCTTT.

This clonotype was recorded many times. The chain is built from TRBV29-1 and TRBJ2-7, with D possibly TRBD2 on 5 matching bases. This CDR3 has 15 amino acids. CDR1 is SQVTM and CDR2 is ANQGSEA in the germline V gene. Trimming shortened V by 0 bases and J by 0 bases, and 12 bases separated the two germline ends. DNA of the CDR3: TGCAGCGTTGAAGAGAAGGCGGGTAGCTCCTACGAGCAGTACTTC. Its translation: CSVEEKAGSSYEQYF.

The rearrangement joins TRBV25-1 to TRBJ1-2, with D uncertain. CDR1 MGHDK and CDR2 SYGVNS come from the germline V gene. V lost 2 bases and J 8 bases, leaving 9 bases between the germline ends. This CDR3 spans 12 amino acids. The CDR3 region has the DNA TGTGCCAGCAGTGAACCGGGGTACGGCTACACCTTC. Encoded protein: CASSEPGYGYTF.

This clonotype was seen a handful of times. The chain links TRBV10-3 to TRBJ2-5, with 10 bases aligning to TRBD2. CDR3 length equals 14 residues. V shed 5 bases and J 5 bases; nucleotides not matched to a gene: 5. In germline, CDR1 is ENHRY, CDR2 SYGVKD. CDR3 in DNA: TGTGCCATCAGTTCTAGCGGGAGAGAGGAGACCCAGTACTTC. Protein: CAISSSGREETQYF.